Sequencing of this T cell receptor (beta chain) was carried out in a study of cytomegalovirus exposure and HLA in healthy donors. This PCR relied on a set of 60 Vbeta primers and 13 Jbeta primers. Measured with immunoSEQ multiplex PCR; TCRdb has only the in-frame clones, and not every one. The repertoire holds 130,000 or so clones, approximately 8% seen once, with approximately 6% in the top ten. Sequenced input: PBMCs. The TCR sequence derives from a woman aged 40 to 50 in good health and CMV-seropositive.

CDR3 sequence (DNA): TGCGCCAGCAGCATACAGGGAGTAACTAATGAAAAACTGTTTTTT. Protein product: CASSIQGVTNEKLFF. V and J are TRBV5-1 and TRBJ1-4; perhaps TRBD1 as D (6 bases). This CDR3 region has 15 residues. V was cut by 4 bases and J by 1 base, with 11 bases left in between. Per the germline V gene, CDR1 is SGHRS and CDR2 is YFSETQ.